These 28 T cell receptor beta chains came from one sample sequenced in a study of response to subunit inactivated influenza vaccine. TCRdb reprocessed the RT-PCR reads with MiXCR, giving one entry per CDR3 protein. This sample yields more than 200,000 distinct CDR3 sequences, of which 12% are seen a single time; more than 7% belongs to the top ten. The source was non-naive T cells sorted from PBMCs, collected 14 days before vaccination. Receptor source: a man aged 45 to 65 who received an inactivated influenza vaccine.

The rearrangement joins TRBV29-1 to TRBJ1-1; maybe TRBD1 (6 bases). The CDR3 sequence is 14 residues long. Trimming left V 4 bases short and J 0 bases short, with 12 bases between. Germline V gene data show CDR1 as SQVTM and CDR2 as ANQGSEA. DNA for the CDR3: TGCAGCGTTGGAGGGGGGTACTTGAACACTGAAGCTTTCTTT. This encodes CSVGGGYLNTEAFF.

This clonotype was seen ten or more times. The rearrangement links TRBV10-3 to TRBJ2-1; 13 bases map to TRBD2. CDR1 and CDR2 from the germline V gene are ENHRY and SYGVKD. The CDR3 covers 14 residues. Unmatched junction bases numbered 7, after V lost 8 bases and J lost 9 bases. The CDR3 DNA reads TGTGCCATCGGAGGGACTAGCGGGATAGGTGAGCAGTTCTTC. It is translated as CAIGGTSGIGEQFF.

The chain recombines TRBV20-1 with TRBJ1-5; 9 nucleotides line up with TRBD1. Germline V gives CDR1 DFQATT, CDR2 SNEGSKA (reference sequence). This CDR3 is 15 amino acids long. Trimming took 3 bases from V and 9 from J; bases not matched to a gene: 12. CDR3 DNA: TGCAGTGCTAGGTTACCGGGACAGGGAGTTGGGCCCCAGCATTTT. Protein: CSARLPGQGVGPQHF.

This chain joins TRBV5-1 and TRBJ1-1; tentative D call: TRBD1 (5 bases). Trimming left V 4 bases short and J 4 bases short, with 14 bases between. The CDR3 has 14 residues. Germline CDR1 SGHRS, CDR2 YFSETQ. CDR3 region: CASSLDWGGTEAFF. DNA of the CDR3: TGCGCCAGCAGCCTCGATTGGGGGGGCACTGAAGCTTTCTTT.

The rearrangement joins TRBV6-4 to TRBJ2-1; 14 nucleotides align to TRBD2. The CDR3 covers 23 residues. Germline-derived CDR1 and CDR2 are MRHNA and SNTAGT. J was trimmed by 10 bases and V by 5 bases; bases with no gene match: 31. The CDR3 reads CASSLARTSGRLFPFRGVREQFF. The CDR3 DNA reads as TGTGCCAGCAGTCTCGCCAGGACTAGCGGGAGGTTATTCCCTTTCCGGGGGGTACGGGAGCAGTTCTTC.

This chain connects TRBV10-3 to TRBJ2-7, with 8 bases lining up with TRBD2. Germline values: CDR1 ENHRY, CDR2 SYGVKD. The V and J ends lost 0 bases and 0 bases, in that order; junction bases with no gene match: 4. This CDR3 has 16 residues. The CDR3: CAISESATSVSYEQYF. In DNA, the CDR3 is TGTGCCATCAGTGAGTCTGCGACTAGCGTCTCCTACGAGCAGTACTTC.

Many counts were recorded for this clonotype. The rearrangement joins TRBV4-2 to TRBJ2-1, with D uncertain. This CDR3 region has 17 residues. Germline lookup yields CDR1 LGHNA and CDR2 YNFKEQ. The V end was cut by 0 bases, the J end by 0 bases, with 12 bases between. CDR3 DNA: TGTGCCAGCAGCCAAGATCTGCGGCTCTACTCCTACAATGAGCAGTTCTTC. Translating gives CASSQDLRLYSYNEQFF.

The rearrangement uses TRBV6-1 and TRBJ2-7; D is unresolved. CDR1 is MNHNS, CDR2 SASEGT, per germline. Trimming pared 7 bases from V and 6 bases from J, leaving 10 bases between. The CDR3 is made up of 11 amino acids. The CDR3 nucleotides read TGTGCCAGCAAATGGGATGCCGAGCAGTACTTC. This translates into CASKWDAEQYF.

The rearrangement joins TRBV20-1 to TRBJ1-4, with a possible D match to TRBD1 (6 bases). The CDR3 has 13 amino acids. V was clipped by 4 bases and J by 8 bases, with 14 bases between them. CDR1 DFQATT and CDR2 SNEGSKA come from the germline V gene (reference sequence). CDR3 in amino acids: CSATTGNAEKLFF. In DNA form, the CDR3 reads TGCAGTGCTACCACAGGGAACGCGGAAAAACTGTTTTTT.

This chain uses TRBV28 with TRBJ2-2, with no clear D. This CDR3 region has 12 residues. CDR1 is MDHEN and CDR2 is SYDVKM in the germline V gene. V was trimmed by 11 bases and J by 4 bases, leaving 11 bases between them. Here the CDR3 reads CASRVGTGELFF. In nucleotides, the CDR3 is TGTGCCTCACGGGTCGGCACCGGGGAGCTGTTTTTT.

The CDR3 nucleotides are TGTGCCAGCAGCATGGGAGGGGGAGACAGTGAGCAGTTCTTC. Protein: CASSMGGGDSEQFF. This rearrangement joins TRBV5-6 to TRBJ2-1; maybe TRBD2 (7 bases). The germline V gene has CDR1 SGHDT and CDR2 YYEEEE. The CDR3 spans 14 residues. V was clipped by 4 bases and J by 9 bases, with 17 bases between them.

CDR3 bases: TGTGCCAGCAGCCCGGCAGTAGGGACAGGGAGTGAAAAACTGTTTTTT. As protein: CASSPAVGTGSEKLFF. The chain is built from TRBV4-2 and TRBJ1-4; 9 bases map to TRBD1. With 4 bases clipped from V and 7 bases from J, the junction kept 10 bases outside the gene matches. CDR1 is LGHNA, CDR2 YNFKEQ, per germline. The CDR3 totals 16 residues.

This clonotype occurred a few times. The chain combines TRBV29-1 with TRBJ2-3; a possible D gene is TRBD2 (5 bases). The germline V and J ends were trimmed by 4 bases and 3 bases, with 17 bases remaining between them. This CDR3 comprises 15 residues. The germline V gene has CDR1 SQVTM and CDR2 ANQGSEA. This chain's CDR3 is CSVAFGSSATDTQYF. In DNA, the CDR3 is TGCAGCGTTGCATTTGGTAGTAGCGCAACAGATACGCAGTATTTT.

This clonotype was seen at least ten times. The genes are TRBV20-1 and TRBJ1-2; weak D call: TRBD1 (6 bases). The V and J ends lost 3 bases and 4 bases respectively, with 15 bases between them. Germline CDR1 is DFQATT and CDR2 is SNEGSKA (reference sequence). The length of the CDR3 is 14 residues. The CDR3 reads CSASRAGALYGYTF. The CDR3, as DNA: TGCAGTGCTAGTCGTGCAGGGGCCCTCTATGGCTACACCTTC.

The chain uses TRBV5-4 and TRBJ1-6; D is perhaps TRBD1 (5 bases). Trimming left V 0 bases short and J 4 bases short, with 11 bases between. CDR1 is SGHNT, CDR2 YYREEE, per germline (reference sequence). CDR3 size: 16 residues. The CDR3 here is CASSLAPTEYNSPLHF. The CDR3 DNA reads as TGTGCCAGCAGCTTGGCGCCGACAGAGTATAATTCACCCCTCCACTTT.

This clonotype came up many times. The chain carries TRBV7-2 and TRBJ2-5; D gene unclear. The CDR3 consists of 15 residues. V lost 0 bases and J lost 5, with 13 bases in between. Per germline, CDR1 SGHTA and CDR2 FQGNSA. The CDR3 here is CASSLALSKGETQYF. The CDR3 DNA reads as TGTGCCAGCAGCTTAGCGCTTAGTAAGGGTGAGACCCAGTACTTC.

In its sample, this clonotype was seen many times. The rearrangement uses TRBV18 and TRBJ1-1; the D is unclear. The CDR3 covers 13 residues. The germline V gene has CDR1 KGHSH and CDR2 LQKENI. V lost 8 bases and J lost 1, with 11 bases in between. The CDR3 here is CASSPTRNTEAFF. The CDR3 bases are TGTGCCAGCAGTCCTACACGGAACACTGAAGCTTTCTTT.

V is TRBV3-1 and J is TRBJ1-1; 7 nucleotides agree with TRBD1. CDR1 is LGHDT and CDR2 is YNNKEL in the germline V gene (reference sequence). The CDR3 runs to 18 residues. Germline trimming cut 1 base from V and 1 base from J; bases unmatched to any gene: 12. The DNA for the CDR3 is TGTGCCAGCAGCCAAGGATTTGATTTGGGGACAGCGAACACTGAAGCTTTCTTT. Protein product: CASSQGFDLGTANTEAFF.

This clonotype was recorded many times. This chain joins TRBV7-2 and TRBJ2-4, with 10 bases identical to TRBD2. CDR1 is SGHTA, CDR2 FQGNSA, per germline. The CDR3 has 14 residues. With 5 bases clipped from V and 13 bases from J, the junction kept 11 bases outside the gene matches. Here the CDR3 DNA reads TGTGCCAGCAGCGTTAGCGGGGGGCCGGGGGAACAGTACTTC. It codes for CASSVSGGPGEQYF.

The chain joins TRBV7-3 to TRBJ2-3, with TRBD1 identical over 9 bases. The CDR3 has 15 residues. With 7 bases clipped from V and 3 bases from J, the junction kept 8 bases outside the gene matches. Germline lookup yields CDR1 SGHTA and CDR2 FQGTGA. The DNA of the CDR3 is TGTGCCAGCACCCCAACAGGGGGCGCGACAGATACGCAGTATTTT. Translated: CASTPTGGATDTQYF.

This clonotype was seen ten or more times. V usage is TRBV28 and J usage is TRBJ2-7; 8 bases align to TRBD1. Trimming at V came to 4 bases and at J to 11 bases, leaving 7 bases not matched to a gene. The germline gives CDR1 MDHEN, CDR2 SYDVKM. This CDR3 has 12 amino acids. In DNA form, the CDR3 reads TGTGCCAGCAGTTACTTTTCGGGACAGGAGTACTTC. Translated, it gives CASSYFSGQEYF.

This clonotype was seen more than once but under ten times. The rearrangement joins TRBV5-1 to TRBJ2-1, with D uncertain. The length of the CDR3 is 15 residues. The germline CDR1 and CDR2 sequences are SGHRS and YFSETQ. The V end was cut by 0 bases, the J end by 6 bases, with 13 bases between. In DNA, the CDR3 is TGCGCCAGCAGCTTGGTAGAGGCCTCCGTCAATGAGCAGTTCTTC. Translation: CASSLVEASVNEQFF.

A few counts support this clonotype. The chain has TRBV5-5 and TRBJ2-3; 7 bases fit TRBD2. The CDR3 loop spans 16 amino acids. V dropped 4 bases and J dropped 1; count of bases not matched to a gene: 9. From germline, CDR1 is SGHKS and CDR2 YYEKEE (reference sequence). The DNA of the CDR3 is TGTGCCAGCAGCCTTGAGGCTAGCGGACGCACAGATACGCAGTATTTT. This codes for CASSLEASGRTDTQYF.

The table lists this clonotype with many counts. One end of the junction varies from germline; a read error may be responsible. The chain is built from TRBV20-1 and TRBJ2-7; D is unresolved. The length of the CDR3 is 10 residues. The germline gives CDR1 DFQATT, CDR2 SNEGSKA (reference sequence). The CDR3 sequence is CSVRKNEQYF. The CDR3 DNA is TGCAGTGTTAGAAAGAACGAGCAGTACTTC.

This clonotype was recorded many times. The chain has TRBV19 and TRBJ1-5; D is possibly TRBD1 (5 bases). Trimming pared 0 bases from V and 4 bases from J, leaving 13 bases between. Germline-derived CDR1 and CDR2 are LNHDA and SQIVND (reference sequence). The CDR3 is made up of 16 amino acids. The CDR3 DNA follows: TGTGCCAGTAGTATAGATCGTCCGAGGGGTAATCAGCCCCAGCATTTT. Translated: CASSIDRPRGNQPQHF.

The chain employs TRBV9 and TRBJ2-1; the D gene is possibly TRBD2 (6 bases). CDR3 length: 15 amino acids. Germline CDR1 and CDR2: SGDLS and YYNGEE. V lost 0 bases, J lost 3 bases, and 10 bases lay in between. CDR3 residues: CASSVVAGFYNEQFF. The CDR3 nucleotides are TGTGCCAGCAGCGTAGTGGCGGGGTTCTACAATGAGCAGTTCTTC. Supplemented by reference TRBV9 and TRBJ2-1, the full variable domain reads DSGVTQTPKHLITATGQRVTLRCSPRSGDLSVYWYQQSLDQGLQFLIQYYNGEERAKGNILERFSAQQFPDLHSELNLSSLELGDSALYFCASSVVAGFYNEQFFGPGTRLTVL.

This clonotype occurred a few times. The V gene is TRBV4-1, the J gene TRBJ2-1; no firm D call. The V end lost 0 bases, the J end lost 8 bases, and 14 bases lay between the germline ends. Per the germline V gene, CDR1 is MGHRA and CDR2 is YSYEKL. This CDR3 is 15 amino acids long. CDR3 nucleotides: TGCGCCAGCAGCCAAGAGTTCAACACAGTCGATGAGCAGTTCTTC. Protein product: CASSQEFNTVDEQFF.

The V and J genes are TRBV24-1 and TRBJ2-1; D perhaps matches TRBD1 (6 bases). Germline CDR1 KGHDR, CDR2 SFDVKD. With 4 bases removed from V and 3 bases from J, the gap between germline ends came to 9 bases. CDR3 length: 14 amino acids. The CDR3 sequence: CATSDRGVYNEQFF. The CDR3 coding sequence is TGTGCCACCAGTGACAGGGGAGTCTACAATGAGCAGTTCTTC.